The source of this TCR beta chain is a study of blood T cell repertoires in COVID-19. This clone was recorded once. Clones were read by immunoSEQ multiplex PCR, and TCRdb kept only the in-frame ones, dropping some. The profile covers roughly 250,000 clones, with less than 90% appearing a single time and 3% taken by the ten largest. CDR1 and CDR2 (germline): SGHKS, YYEKEE (reference sequence). J gave up 4 bases and V 1 base, and 6 bases lay outside the gene matches. The CDR3 has 15 amino acids. The source of this sequence is a woman aged 50 to 60 who had recovered from COVID-19. The J gene is TRBJ2-7, the V gene TRBV5-5, with 9 nucleotides matching TRBD1. The material sequenced was PBMCs or T cells enriched from blood (not recorded which). The CDR3 nucleotides read TGTGCCAGCAGCTTGAGGCGGACAGGGGTATACGAGCAGTACTTC. It is translated as CASSLRRTGVYEQYF.